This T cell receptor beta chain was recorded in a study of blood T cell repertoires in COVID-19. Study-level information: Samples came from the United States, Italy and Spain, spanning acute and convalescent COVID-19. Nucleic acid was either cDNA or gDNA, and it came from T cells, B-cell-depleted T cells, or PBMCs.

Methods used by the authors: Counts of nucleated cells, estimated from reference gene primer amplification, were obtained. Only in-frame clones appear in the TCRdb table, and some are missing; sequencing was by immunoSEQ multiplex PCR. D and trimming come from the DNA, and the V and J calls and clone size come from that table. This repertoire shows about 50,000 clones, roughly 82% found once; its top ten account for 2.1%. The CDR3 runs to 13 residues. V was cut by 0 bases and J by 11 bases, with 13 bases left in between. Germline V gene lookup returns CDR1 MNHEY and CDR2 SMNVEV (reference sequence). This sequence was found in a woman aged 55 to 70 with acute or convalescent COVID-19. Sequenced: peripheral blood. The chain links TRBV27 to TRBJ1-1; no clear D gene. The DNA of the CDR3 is TGTGCCAGCAGTTTATCGTGGGAGGGTCTTGCTTTCTTT. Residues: CASSLSWEGLAFF.